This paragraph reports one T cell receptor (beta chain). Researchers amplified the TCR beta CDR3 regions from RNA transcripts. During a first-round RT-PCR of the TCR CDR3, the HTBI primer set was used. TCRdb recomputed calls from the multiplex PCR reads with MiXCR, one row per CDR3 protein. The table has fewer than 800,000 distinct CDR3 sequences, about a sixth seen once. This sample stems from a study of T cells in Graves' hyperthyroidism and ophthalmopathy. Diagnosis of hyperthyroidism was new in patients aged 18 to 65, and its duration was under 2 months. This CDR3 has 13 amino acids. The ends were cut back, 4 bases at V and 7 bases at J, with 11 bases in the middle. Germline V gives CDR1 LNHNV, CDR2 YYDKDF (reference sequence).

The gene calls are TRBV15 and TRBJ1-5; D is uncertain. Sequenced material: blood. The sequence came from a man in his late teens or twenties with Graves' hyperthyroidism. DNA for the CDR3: TGTGCCACCAGCACGGGCATCGAACAGCCCCAGCATTTT. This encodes CATSTGIEQPQHF. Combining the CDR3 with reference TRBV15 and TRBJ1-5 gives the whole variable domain DAMVIQNPRYQVTQFGKPVTLSCSQTLNHNVMYWYQQKSSQAPKLLFHYYDKDFNNEADTPDNFQSRRPNTSFCFLDIRSPGLGDTAMYLCATSTGIEQPQHFGDGTRLSIL.